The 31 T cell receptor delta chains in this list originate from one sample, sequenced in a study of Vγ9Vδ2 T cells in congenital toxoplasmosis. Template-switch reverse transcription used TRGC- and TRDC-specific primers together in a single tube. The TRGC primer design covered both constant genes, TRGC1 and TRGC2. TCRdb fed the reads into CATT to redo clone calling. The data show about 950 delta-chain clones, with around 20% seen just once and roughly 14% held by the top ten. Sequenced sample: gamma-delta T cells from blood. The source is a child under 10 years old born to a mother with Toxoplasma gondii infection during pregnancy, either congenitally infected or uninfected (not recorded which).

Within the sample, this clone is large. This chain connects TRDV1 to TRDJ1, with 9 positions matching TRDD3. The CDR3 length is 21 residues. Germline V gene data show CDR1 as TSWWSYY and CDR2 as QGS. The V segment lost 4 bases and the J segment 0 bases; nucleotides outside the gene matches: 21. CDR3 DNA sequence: TGTGCTCTTGGGGCCCCTTCCCCTCTTCTACTGGGGGAACCGTACACCGATAAACTCATCTTT. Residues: CALGAPSPLLLGEPYTDKLIF.

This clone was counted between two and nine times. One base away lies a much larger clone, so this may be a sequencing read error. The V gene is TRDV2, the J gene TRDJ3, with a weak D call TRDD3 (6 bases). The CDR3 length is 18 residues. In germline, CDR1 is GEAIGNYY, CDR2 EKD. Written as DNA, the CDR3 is TGTGCCTGTGACACAATGGGGGGACTCTCCTGGGACACCGGACAGATGTTTTTC. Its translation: CACDTMGGLSWDTGQMFF.

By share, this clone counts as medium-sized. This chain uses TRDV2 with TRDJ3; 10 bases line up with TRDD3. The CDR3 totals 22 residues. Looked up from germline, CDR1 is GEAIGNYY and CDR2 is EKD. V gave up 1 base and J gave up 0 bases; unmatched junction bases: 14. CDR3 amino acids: CACDTAGGIRINSSWDTRQMFF. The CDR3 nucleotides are TGTGCCTGTGACACAGCCGGGGGGATACGCATTAACAGCTCCTGGGACACCCGACAGATGTTTTTC.

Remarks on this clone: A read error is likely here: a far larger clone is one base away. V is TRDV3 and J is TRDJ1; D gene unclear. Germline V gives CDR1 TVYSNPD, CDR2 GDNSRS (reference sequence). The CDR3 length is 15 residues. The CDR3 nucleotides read TGTGCCGCGCGAAACCATTTTTGGTACACCAATAAACTCATCTTT. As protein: CAARNHFWYTNKLIF.

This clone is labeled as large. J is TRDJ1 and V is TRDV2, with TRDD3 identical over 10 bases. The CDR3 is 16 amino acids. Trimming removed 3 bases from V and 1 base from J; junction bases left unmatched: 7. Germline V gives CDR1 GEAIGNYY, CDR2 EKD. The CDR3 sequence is CACDVLGDIGTDKLIF. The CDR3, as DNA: TGTGCCTGTGACGTCCTGGGGGATATAGGCACCGATAAACTCATCTTT.

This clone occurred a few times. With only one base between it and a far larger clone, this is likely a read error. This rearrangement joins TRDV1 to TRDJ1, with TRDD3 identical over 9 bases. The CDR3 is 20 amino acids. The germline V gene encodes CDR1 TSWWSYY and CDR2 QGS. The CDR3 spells CALREARATVWGINTDKLIF. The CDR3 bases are TGTGCTCTTAGGGAAGCAAGGGCGACGGTCTGGGGGATTAACACCGATAAACTCATCTTT.

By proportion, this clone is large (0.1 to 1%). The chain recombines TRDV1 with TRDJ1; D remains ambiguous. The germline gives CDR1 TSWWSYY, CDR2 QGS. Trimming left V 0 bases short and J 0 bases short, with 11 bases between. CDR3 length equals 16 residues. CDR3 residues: CALGELLLGHTDKLIF. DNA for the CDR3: TGTGCTCTTGGGGAACTTCTATTGGGCCACACCGATAAACTCATCTTT.

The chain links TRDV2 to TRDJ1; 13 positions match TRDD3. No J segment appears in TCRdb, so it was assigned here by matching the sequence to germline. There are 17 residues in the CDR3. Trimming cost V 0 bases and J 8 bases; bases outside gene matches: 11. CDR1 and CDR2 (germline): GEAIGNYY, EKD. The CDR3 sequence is CACDTNRLGDTVDKLIF. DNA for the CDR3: TGTGCCTGTGACACCAATCGACTGGGGGATACGGTCGACAAACTCATCTTT.

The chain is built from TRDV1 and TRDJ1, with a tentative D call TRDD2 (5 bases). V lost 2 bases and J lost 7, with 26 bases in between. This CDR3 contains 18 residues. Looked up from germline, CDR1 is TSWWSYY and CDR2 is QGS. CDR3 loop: CALGEVSHRPTVTVKLIF. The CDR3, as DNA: TGTGCTCTTGGGGAAGTATCCCATCGACCTACTGTAACAGTTAAACTCATCTTT.

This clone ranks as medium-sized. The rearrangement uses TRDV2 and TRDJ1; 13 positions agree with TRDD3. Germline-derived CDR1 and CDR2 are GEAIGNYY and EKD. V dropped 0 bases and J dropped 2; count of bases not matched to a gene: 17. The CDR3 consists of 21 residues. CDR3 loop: CACDTGTLRTGGYAVTDKLIF. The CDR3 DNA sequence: TGTGCCTGTGACACCGGCACCCTCCGTACTGGGGGATACGCGGTAACCGATAAACTCATCTTT.

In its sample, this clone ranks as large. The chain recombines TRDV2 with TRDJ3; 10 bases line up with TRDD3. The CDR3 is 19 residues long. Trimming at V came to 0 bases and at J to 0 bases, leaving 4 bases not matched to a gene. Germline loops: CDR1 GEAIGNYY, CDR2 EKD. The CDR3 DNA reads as TGTGCCTGTGACACCGTAAGGGGGATACGCTCCTGGGACACCCGACAGATGTTTTTC. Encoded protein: CACDTVRGIRSWDTRQMFF.

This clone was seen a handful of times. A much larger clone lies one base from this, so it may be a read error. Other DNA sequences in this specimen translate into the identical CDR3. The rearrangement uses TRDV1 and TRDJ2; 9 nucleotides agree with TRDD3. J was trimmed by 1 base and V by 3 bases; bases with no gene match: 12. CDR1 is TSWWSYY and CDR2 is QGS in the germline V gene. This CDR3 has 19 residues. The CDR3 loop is CALGEYGGWGIGLTAQLFF. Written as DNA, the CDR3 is TGTGCTCTTGGGGAGTACGGCGGCTGGGGGATCGGTTTGACAGCACAACTCTTCTTT.

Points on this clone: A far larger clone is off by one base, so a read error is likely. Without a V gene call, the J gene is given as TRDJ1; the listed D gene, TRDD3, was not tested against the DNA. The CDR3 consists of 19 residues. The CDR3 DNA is TGTGCTGTGGGTGTCCTACTAGAGGGTGGGGGACCGTACACCGATAAACTCATCTTT. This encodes CAVGVLLEGGGPYTDKLIF.

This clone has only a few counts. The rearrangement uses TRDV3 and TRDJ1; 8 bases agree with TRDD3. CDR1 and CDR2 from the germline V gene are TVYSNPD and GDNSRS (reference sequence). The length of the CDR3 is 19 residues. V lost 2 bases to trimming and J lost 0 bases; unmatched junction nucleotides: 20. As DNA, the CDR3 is TGTGCCTTTTGCGTGTACTTAGTCCGGGGGATAGGACACACCGATAAACTCATCTTT. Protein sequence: CAFCVYLVRGIGHTDKLIF.

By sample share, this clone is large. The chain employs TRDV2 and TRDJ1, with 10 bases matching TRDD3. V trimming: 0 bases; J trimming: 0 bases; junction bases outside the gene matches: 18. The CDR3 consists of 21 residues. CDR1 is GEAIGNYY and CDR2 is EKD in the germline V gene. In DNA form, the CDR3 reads TGTGCCTGTGACACCGTAAGGGGTGGGGGATACACTCTCGTGTACACCGATAAACTCATCTTT. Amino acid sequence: CACDTVRGGGYTLVYTDKLIF.

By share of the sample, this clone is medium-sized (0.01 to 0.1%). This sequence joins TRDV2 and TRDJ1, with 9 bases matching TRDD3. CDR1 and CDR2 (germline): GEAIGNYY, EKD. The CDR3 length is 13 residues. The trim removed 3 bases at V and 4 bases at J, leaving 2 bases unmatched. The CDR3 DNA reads TGTGCCTGTGACCCCTGGGGGATCGATAAACTCATCTTT. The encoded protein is CACDPWGIDKLIF.

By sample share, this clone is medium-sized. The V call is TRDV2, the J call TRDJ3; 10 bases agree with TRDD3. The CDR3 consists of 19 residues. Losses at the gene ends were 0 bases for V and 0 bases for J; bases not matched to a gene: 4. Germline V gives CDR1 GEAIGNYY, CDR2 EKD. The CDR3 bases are TGTGCCTGTGACACCGCGGGGGGGATACGCTCCTGGGACACCCGACAGATGTTTTTC. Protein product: CACDTAGGIRSWDTRQMFF.

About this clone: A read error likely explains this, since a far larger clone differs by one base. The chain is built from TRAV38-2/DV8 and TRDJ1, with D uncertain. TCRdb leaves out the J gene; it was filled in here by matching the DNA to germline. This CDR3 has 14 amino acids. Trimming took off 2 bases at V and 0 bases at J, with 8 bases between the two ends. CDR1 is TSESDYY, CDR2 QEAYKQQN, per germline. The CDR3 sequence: CAYRRFWYTDKLIF. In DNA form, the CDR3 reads TGTGCTTATAGGAGATTCTGGTACACCGATAAACTCATCTTT.

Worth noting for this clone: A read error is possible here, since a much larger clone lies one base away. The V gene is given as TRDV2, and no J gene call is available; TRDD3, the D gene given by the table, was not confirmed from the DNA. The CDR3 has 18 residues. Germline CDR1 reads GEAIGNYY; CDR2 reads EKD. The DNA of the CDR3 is TGTGCCTGTGACACCGTGGGGGATAAGTTAGGGATGACAGCACAACTTTTCTTT. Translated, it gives CACDTVGDKLGMTAQLFF.

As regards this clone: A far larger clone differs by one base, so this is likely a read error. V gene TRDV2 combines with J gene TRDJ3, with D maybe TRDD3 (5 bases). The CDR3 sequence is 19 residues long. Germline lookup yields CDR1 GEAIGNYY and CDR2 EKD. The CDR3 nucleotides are TGTGCCTGTGACACCGTAGGGTCCTCCGGCTCCTGGGACATCCGACAGATGTTTTTC. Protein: CACDTVGSSGSWDIRQMFF.

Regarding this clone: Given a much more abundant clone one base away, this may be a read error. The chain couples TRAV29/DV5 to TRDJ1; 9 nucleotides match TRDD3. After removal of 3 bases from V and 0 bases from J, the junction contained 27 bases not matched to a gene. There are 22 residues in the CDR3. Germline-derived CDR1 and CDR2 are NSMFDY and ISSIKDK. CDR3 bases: TGTGCAGCAAAATTGAAATTCTACTCCAGGTACTGGGGGAAAATCTACACCGATAAACTCATCTTT. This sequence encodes CAAKLKFYSRYWGKIYTDKLIF.

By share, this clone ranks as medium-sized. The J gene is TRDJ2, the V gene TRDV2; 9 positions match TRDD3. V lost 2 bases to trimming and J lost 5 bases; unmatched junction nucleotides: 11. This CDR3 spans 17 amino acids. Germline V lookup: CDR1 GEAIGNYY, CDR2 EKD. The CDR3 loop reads CACDKLGWGINTAQLFF. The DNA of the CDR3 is TGTGCCTGTGACAAGCTAGGCTGGGGGATTAATACAGCACAACTCTTCTTT.

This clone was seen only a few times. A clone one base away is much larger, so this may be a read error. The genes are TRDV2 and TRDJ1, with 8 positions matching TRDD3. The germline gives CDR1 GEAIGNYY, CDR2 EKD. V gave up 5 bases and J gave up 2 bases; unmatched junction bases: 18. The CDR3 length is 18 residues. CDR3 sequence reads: CACGMIGRGIKGTDKLIF. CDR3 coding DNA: TGTGCCTGTGGCATGATTGGTCGGGGGATAAAAGGGACCGATAAACTCATCTTT.

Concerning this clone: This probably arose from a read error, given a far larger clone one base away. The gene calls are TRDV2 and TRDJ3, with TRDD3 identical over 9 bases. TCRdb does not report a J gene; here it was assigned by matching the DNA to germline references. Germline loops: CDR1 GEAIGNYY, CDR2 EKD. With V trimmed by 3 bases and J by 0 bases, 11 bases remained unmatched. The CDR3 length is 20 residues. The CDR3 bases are TGTGCCTGTGACTCCGTTTCCAACTGGGGGAGCTCCTGGGACACCCGACAGATGTTTTTC. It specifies CACDSVSNWGSSWDTRQMFF.

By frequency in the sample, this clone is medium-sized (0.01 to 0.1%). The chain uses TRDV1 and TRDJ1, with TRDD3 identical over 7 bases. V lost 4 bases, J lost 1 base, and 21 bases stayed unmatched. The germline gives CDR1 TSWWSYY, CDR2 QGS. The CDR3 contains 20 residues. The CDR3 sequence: CALGGLQAGDRGVSTDKLIF. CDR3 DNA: TGTGCTCTTGGGGGCCTTCAAGCTGGGGATAGAGGTGTGAGCACCGATAAACTCATCTTT.

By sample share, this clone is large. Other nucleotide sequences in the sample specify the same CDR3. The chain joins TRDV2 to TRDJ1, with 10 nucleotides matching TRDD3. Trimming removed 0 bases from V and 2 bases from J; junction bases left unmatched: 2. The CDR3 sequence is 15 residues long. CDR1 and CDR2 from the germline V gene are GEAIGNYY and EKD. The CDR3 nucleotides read TGTGCCTGTGACACCTTACTGGGGGATACCGATAAACTCATCTTT. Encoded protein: CACDTLLGDTDKLIF.

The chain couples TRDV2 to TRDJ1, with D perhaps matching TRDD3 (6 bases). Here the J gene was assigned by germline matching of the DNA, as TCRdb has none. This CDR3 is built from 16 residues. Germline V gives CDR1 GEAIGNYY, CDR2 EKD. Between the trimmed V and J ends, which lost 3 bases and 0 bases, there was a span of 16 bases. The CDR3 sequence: CACDDVLGQYTDKLIF. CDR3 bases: TGTGCCTGTGACGACGTACTGGGTCAGTACACCGATAAACTCATCTTT.

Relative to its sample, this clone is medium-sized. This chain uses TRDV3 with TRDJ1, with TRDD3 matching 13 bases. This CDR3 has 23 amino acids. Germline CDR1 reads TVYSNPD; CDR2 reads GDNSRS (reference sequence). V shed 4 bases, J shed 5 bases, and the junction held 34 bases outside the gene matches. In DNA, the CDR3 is TGTGCCTCCGAAGGCCTTCCTTCTCTTGACTGGGGGATACGTGCTGGACCAACGGATAAACTCATCTTT. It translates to CASEGLPSLDWGIRAGPTDKLIF.

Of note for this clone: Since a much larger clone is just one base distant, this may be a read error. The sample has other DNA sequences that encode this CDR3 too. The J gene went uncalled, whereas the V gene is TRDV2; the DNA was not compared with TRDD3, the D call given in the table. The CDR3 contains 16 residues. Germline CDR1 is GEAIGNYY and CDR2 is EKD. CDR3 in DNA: TGTGCCTGTGACTTTCTGGGGGACCCGTACACCGATAAACTCATCTTC. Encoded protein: CACDFLGDPYTDKLIF.

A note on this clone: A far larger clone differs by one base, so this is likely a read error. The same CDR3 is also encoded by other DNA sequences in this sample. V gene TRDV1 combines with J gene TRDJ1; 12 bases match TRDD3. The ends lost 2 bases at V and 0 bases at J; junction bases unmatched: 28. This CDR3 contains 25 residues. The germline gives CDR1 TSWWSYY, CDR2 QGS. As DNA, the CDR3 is TGTGCTCTTGGGGAAAGGGTGCGACCCCCTTTATACTGGGGGATACCCTCCCGGTACACCGATAAACTCATCTTT. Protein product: CALGERVRPPLYWGIPSRYTDKLIF.

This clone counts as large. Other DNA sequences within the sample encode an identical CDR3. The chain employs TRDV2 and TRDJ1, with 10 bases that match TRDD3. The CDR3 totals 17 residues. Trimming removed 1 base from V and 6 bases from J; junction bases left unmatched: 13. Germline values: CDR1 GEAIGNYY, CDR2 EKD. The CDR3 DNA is TGTGCCTGTGACACGGGGTACTGGGGGATCGAAGCAAATAAACTCATCTTT. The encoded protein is CACDTGYWGIEANKLIF.